These 3 T cell receptor beta chains originate from one sample sequenced in a study of blood T cells in healthy people across ages. With a J-beta primer mix and a sample-barcoded 5' primer, a second PCR ran about 6 to 11 cycles. TCRdb reprocessed the 5' RACE reads via MiXCR and lists one record per CDR3 protein. The sample lists roughly 1.7 million distinct CDR3 sequences; 30% to 40% were seen once. The sequencing sample was made of blood. These receptors all come from a woman aged 25 to 39 in good health.

This clonotype was seen ten or more times. The chain employs TRBV7-2 and TRBJ2-3; 8 nucleotides agree with TRBD1. The CDR3 extends over 14 amino acids. The germline V gene has CDR1 SGHTA and CDR2 FQGNSA. V was clipped by 10 bases and J by 7 bases; unmatched bases: 13. CDR3 sequence: CATSQDRASYTQYF. CDR3 in DNA: TGTGCCACTAGTCAGGACAGGGCATCGTATACGCAGTATTTT.

The V call is TRBV9, the J call TRBJ2-1; D tentatively reads TRBD1 or TRBD2 (7 bases each). V dropped 4 bases and J dropped 9 bases, with 26 bases sitting between them. Germline loops: CDR1 SGDLS, CDR2 YYNGEE. The CDR3 loop spans 17 amino acids. CDR3 sequence (DNA): TGTGCCAGCAGCTACGACAGGGAGGGCCGGTTTGGCTTTGAGCAGTTCTTC. Protein sequence: CASSYDREGRFGFEQFF.

A word on this clonotype: A read error may account for a junction end that differs from germline. The chain recombines TRBV2 with TRBJ2-5, with 10 positions matching TRBD2. Germline loops: CDR1 SNHLY, CDR2 FYNNEI. The CDR3 runs 16 residues. The DNA of the CDR3 is TGTGCCGGCAGTCAATATTCTAGCGGGAGAGTGGAGACCCAGTACTTC. The encoded protein is CAGSQYSSGRVETQYF.